The rows below give T cell receptor beta chains drawn from one sample of a study of T cell changes during pregnancy in multiple sclerosis. TCRdb's table, derived via immunoSEQ multiplex PCR, lists solely in-frame clones and lacks some. The sample records some 80,000 clones, 90% to 95% being singletons. Source: peripheral blood, taken in the first trimester of pregnancy. All receptors derive from a female donor with multiple sclerosis, enrolled in a pregnancy study. Each CDR3 is given with its conserved first and last residue. D genes are given only for firm matches. Only some rows state a clone size, as once, few, many or a class for expanded clones.

>.|.|TRBJ2-5|TRBV6-1
TGTGCCAGCAGTATTCGGTCCGAGACCCAGTACTTC
CASSIRSETQYF
>.|.|TRBJ2-7|TRBV7-9
TGTGCCAGCAGCTCGAGGTCTCCCGGGCAGTACTTC
CASSSRSPGQYF
>.|.|TRBJ2-3|TRBV7-9
TGTGCCAGCAGAACCGACACCACAGATACGCAGTATTTT
CASRTDTTDTQYF
>once|TRBD2|TRBJ2-1|TRBV28
TGTGCCAGCAGTTTTTTGGATGGCGGGGGGTTCTCCTACAATGAGCAGTTCTTC
CASSFLDGGGFSYNEQFF
>.|.|TRBJ1-5|TRBV7-2
TGTGCCAGCAGCTTATCGAGGGATGGACAGCCCCAGCATTTT
CASSLSRDGQPQHF
>once|.|TRBJ1-2|TRBV6-6
TGTGCCAGCAGCCTCGACATAGCTAACTATGGCTACACCTTC
CASSLDIANYGYTF
>.|TRBD2|TRBJ2-2|TRBV5-1
TGCGCCAGCAGCTCGGGGGGGTCCAACACCGGGGAGCTGTTTTTT
CASSSGGSNTGELFF
>.|TRBD1|TRBJ1-2|TRBV6-1
TGTGCCAGCAGTGATGGGAGAGGGGGCGACTATGGCTACACCTTC
CASSDGRGGDYGYTF
>.|.|TRBJ1-6|TRBV28
TGTGCCAGCAGTCCGCAAAGGGGTTCACCCCTCCACTTT
CASSPQRGSPLHF
>.|TRBD1|TRBJ1-2|TRBV7-2
TGTGCCAGCAGCACGGGACAGACAACTAACTATGGCTACACCTTC
CASSTGQTTNYGYTF
>.|.|TRBJ2-7|TRBV5-6
TGTGCCAGCAGCCTGTCAGGGATCGAGCAGTACTTC
CASSLSGIEQYF
>.|.|TRBJ2-2|TRBV7-6
TGTGCCAGCAGCTTATGGGTGGCAGGGCGCACCGGGGAGCTGTTTTTT
CASSLWVAGRTGELFF
>.|.|TRBJ1-2|TRBV6-1
TGTGCCAGCAGTGGTAGAGGGCGCATAGCTAACTATGGCTACACCTTC
CASSGRGRIANYGYTF
>.|TRBD2|TRBJ2-1|TRBV7-6
TGTGCCAGCAGCTTAATAGCGGGAGGGCCCAATGAGCAGTTCTTC
CASSLIAGGPNEQFF
>.|TRBD1|TRBJ1-1|TRBV10-1
TGCGCCAGCAGTGAGTCGGAAAGGGGGCAAAGTGGCGCTGAAGCTTTCTTT
CASSESERGQSGAEAFF
>.|TRBD1|TRBJ1-2|TRBV25-1
TGTGCCAGCAGTGAATTGGAGACAGGGGCCGATGGCTACACCTTC
CASSELETGADGYTF
>once|TRBD1|TRBJ1-1|TRBV7-3
TGTGCCAGCAGCTCTCGGGACAGGGCGAAGACTGAAGCTTTCTTT
CASSSRDRAKTEAFF
>.|.|TRBJ1-2|TRBV29-1
TGCAGCGTTGAGCGCGTCACTAACTATGGCTACACCTTC
CSVERVTNYGYTF
>once|TRBD1|TRBJ1-4|TRBV7-9
TGTGCCAGCAGCTTAGCGGACAGGGGTCCCGAAAAACTGTTTTTT
CASSLADRGPEKLFF
>.|TRBD1|TRBJ2-1|TRBV30
TGTGCCTGGAGTCCCCGGACAGGGAGAGCCTACAATGAGCAGTTCTTC
CAWSPRTGRAYNEQFF
>.|TRBD1|TRBJ1-2|TRBV2
TGTGCCAGCAGTGAAGCGCTGTGGGACAGGGGTGGACCTCCCGATGCTGCTGGCTACACCTTC
CASSEALWDRGGPPDAAGYTF
>.|.|TRBJ1-2|TRBV2
TGTGCCAGCAGGGAGGTGGTGCCAGGCCTGGAGGGGGGCTACACCTTC
CASREVVPGLEGGYTF
>.|TRBD1|TRBJ2-2|TRBV19
TGTGCCAGTAGTGGGACAGGGGGCTGGACCGGGGAGCTGTTTTTT
CASSGTGGWTGELFF
>.|TRBD2|TRBJ2-3|TRBV6-5
TGTGCCAGCAAGGTGGGAGGGAGGCCAGATACGCAGTATTTT
CASKVGGRPDTQYF
>.|TRBD1|TRBJ2-7|TRBV6-6
TGTGCCAGCAGCCAAAGGAAGACAGGGTTCGACGAGCAGTACTTC
CASSQRKTGFDEQYF
>.|.|TRBJ1-2|TRBV2
TGTGCCAGCGAACTCGAGGACACATCTAACTATGGCTACACCTTC
CASELEDTSNYGYTF
>.|.|TRBJ2-7|TRBV5-4
TGTGCCAGCAGCATCAACCACAAGACCTACGAGCAGTACTTC
CASSINHKTYEQYF
>.|TRBD1|TRBJ2-7|TRBV5-5
TGTGCCAGCAGCTGGCAAACAGGGGGCTATGGCGAGCAGTACTTC
CASSWQTGGYGEQYF
>.|TRBD1|TRBJ1-5|TRBV27
TGTGCCAGCAGCCTAATGACAGGGAGCAATCAGCCCCAGCATTTT
CASSLMTGSNQPQHF
>.|TRBD1|TRBJ2-3|TRBV7-3
TGTGCCAGCAGCTTACAGGGGGCGAGCACAGATACGCAGTATTTT
CASSLQGASTDTQYF
>.|TRBD2|TRBJ2-5|TRBV27
TGTGCCAGCAGCCGAAGACTAGCGGGGTCCCAAGAGACCCAGTACTTC
CASSRRLAGSQETQYF
>once|TRBD2|TRBJ2-2|TRBV15
TGTGCCACCAGCAGAGATTATCGGGGAGGGGGGGAGCTGTTTTTT
CATSRDYRGGGELFF